This entry concerns a single T cell receptor (beta chain). The source of the sample is a study of T-cell memory formation after mild COVID-19. TCRdb ran MiXCR on the 5' RACE reads and lists one entry per CDR3 protein. The top ten hold roughly 22% of the sample, which has roughly 280,000 distinct CDR3 sequences, 15% to 20% seen once. V was trimmed by 5 bases and J by 6 bases, leaving 26 bases between them. The CDR3 contains 17 residues. Germline lookup yields CDR1 SEHNR and CDR2 FQNEAQ (reference sequence). V and J are TRBV7-9 and TRBJ2-7; tentatively, D is TRBD1 (6 bases). The specimen sequenced was PBMCs or a T cell subset sorted from them (not recorded which). The sequence derives from a man younger than 35 who had mild COVID-19 (a few samples of this study predate the infection). Cell type and time point are not known. The CDR3 region is CASSLQGPGKRPSEQYF. The CDR3 nucleotides read TGTGCCAGCAGCCTTCAGGGGCCAGGGAAGCGGCCGTCCGAGCAGTACTTC.